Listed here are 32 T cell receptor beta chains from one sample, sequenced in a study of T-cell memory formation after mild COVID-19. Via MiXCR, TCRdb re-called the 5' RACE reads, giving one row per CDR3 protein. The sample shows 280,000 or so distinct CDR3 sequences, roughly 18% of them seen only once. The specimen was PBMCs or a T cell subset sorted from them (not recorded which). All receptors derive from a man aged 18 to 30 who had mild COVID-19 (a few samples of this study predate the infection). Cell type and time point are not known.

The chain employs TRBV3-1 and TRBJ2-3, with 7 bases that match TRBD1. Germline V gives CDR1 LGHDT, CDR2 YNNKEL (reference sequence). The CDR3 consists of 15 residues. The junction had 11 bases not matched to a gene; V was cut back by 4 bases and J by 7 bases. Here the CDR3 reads CASSRNRDSRNTQYF. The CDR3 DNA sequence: TGTGCCAGCAGCCGGAACCGGGACAGCCGGAATACGCAGTATTTT.

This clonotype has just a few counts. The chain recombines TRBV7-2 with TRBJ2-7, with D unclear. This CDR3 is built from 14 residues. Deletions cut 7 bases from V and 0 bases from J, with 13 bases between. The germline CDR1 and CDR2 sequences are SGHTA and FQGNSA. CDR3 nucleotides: TGTGCCAGCACACTCGGGCGGAGCTCCTACGAGCAGTACTTC. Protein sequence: CASTLGRSSYEQYF.

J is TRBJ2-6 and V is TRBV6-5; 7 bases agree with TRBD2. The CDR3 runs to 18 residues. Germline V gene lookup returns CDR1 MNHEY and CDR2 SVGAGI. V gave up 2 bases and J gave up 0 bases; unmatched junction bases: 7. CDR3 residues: CASSYGGGTYSGANVLTF. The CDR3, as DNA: TGTGCCAGCAGTTACGGCGGGGGAACATACTCTGGGGCCAACGTCCTGACTTTC.

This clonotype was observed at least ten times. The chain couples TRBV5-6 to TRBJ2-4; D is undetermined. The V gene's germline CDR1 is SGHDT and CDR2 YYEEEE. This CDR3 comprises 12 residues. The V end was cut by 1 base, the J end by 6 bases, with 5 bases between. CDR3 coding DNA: TGTGCCAGCAGCTTGTGGGGAAACATTCAGTACTTC. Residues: CASSLWGNIQYF.

CDR3 residues: CASSISGQGGYGYTF. DNA for the CDR3: TGCGCCAGCAGCATAAGCGGTCAGGGAGGCTATGGCTACACCTTC. This chain links TRBV5-1 with TRBJ1-2, with a weak D call TRBD1 (5 bases). The V end lost 4 bases, the J end lost 4 bases, and 17 bases lay between the germline ends. The CDR3 runs 15 residues. Germline loops: CDR1 SGHRS, CDR2 YFSETQ. The full variable domain, with the rest looked up from reference TRBV5-1 and TRBJ1-2, is KAGVTQTPRYLIKTRGQQVTLSCSPISGHRSVSWYQQTPGQGLQFLFEYFSETQRNKGNFPGRFSGRQFSNSRSEMNVSTLELGDSALYLCASSISGQGGYGYTFGSGTRLTVV.

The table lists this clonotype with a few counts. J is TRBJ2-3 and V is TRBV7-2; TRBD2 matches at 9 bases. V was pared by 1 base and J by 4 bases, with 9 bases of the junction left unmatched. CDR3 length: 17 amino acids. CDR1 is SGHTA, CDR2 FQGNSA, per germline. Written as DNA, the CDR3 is TGTGCCAGCAGCTTAGTAGGCGGGGGGGCGGGCGCAGATACGCAGTATTTT. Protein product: CASSLVGGGAGADTQYF.

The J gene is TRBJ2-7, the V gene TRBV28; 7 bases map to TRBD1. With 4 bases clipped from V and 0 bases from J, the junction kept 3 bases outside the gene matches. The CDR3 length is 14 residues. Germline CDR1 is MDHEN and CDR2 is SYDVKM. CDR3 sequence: CASSSGQSSYEQYV. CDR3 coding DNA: TGTGCCAGCAGTTCGGGACAGAGCTCCTACGAGCAGTACGTC.

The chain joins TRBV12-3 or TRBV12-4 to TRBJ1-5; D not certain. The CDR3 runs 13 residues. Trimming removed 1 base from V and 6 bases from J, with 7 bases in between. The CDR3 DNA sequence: TGTGCCAGCAGTTTAGATCTAAGTCAGCCCCAGCATTTT. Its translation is CASSLDLSQPQHF.

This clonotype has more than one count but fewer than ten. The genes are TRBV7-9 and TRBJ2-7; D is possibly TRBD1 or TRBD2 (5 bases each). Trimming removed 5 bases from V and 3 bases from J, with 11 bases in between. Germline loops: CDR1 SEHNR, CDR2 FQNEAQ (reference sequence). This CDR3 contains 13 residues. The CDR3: CASSTWDGYEQYV. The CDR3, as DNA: TGTGCCAGCAGCACTTGGGACGGCTACGAGCAGTACGTC.

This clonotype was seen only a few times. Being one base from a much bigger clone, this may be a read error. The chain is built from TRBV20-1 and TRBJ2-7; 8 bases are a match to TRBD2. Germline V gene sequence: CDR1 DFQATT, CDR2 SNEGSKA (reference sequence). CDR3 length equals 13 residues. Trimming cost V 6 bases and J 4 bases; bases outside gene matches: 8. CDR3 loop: CSAREGDIYEQYF. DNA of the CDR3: TGCAGTGCCCGGGAGGGGGACATATACGAGCAGTACTTC.

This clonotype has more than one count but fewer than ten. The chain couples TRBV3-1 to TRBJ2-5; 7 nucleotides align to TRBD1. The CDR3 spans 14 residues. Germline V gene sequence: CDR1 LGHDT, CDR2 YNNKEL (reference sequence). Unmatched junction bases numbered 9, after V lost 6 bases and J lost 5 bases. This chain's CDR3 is CASSRVDRRETQYF. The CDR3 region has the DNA TGTGCCAGCAGTCGAGTGGACAGGAGGGAGACCCAGTACTTC.

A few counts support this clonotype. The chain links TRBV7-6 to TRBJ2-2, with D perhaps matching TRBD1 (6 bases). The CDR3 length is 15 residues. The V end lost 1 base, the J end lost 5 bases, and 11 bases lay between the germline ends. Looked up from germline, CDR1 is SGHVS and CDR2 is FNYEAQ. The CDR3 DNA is TGTGCCAGCAGCTTAGTTCCAGGGGAGACCGGGGAGCTGTTTTTT. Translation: CASSLVPGETGELFF.

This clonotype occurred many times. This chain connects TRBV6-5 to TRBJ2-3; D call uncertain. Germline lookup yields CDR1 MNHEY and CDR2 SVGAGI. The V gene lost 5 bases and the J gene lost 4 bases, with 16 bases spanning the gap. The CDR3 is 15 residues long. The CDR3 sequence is CASSPWTAVADTQYF. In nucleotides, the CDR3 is TGTGCCAGCAGTCCATGGACCGCAGTAGCAGATACGCAGTATTTT.

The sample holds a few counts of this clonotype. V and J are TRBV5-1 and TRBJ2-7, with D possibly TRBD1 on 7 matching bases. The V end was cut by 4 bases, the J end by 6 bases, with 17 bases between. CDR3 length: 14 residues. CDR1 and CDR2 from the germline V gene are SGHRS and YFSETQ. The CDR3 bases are TGCGCCAGCAGCCTCGGGACAGAGGGGGGCGAGCAGTACGTC. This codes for CASSLGTEGGEQYV.

Here the CDR3 reads CSARDSDRGYEKLFF. CDR3 DNA: TGCAGTGCTAGAGACTCAGACAGGGGGTATGAAAAACTGTTTTTT. The J gene is TRBJ1-4, the V gene TRBV20-1; 9 nucleotides align to TRBD1. The V and J ends lost 0 bases and 6 bases, in that order; junction bases with no gene match: 5. The CDR3 has 15 residues. The germline V gene encodes CDR1 DFQATT and CDR2 SNEGSKA (reference sequence).

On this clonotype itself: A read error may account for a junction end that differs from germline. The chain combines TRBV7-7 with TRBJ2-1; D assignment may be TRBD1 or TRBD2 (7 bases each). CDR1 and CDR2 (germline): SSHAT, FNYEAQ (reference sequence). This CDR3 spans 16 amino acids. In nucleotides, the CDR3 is TGTGCTAGCAGTCCAGGGGGTAGCGGGCTCCTCAATGAGCAGTTCTTC. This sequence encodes CASSPGGSGLLNEQFF.

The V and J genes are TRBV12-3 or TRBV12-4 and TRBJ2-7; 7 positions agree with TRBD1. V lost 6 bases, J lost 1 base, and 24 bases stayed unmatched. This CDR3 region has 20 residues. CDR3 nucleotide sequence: TGTGCCAGCAGCACTGATAATCCCGAATTCGACAGGGAAGTATCCTACGAGCAGTACTTC. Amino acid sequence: CASSTDNPEFDREVSYEQYF.

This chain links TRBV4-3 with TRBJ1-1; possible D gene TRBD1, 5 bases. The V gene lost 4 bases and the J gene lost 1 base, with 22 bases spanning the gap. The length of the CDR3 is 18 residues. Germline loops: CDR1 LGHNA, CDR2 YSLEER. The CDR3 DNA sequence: TGCGCCAGCAGCCGGGCGCAGGTCTTGCAGGGACGGAACACTGAAGCTTTCTTT. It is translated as CASSRAQVLQGRNTEAFF.

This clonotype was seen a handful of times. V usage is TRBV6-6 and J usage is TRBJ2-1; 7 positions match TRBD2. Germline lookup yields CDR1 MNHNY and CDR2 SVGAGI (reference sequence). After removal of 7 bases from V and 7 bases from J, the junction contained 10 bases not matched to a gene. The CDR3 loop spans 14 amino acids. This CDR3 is CASKGLGGGNEQFF. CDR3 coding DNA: TGTGCCAGCAAGGGGCTCGGGGGAGGGAATGAGCAGTTCTTC.

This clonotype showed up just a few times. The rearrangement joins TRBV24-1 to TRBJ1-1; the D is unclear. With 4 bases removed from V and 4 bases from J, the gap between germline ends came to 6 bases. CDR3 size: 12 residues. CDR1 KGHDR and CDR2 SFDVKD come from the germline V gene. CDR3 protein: CATSDGLTEAFF. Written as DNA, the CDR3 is TGTGCCACCAGTGACGGACTCACTGAAGCTTTCTTT.

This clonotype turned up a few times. The CDR3 loop reads CAYQRGTGNTGELFF. CDR3 nucleotide sequence: TGTGCCTACCAACGAGGGACAGGGAACACCGGGGAGCTGTTTTTT. The chain recombines TRBV30 with TRBJ2-2; 8 bases fit TRBD1. The length of the CDR3 is 15 residues. Germline assignment: CDR1 GTSNPN and CDR2 SVGIG (reference sequence). The trim removed 7 bases at V and 1 base at J, leaving 8 bases unmatched.

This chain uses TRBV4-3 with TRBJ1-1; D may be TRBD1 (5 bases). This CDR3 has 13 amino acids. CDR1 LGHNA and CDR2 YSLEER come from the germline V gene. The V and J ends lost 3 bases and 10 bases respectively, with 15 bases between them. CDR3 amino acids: CASSQERGSGAFF. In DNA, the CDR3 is TGCGCCAGCAGCCAGGAGCGGGGGTCGGGAGCTTTCTTT.

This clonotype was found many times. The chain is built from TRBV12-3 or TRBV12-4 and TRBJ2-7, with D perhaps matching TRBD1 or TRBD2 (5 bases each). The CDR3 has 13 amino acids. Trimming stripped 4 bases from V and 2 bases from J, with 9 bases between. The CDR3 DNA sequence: TGTGCCAGCAGTTATAGGGGAGCCTACGAGCAGTACGTC. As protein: CASSYRGAYEQYV.

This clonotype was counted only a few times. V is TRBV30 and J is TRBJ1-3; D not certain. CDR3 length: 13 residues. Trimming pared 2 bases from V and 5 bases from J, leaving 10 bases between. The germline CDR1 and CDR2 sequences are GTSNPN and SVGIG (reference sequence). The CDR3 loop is CAWSLSRRNTIYF. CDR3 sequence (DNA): TGTGCCTGGAGTCTCTCCCGGCGAAACACCATATATTTT.

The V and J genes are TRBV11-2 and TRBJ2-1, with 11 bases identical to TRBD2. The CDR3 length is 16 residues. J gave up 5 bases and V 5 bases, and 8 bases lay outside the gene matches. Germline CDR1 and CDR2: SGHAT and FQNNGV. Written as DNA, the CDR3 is TGTGCCAGCAGCCAGACTAGCGGGGTGGTCCACAATGAGCAGTTCTTC. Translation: CASSQTSGVVHNEQFF. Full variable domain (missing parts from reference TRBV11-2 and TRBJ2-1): EAGVAQSPRYKIIEKRQSVAFWCNPISGHATLYWYQQILGQGPKLLIQFQNNGVVDDSQLPKDRFSAERLKGVDSTLKIQPAKLEDSAVYLCASSQTSGVVHNEQFFGPGTRLTVL.

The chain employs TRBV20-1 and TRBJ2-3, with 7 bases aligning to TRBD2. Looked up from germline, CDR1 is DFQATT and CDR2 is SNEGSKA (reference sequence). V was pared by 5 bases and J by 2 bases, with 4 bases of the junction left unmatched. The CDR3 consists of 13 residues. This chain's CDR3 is CSAYGGTTDTQYF. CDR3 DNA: TGCAGTGCTTACGGGGGGACCACAGATACGCAGTATTTT.

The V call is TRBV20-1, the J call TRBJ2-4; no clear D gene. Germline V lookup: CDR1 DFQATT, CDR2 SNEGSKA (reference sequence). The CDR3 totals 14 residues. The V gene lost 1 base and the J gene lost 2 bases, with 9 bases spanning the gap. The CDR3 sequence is CSARGERSKNIQYF. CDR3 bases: TGCAGTGCTAGAGGGGAACGTTCCAAAAACATTCAGTACTTC.

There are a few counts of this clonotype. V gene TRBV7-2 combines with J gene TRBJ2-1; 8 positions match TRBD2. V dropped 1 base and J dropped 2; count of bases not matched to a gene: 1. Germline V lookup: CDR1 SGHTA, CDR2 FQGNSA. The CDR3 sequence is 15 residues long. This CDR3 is CASSLGTSTYNEQFF. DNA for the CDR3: TGTGCCAGCAGCTTAGGGACTAGCACCTACAATGAGCAGTTCTTC.

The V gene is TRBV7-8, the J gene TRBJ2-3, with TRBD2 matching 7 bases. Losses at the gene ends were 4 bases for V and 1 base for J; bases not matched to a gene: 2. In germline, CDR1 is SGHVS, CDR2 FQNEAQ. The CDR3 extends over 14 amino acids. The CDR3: CASSSAGRTDTQYF. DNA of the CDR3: TGTGCCAGCAGCTCAGCGGGACGCACAGATACGCAGTATTTT.

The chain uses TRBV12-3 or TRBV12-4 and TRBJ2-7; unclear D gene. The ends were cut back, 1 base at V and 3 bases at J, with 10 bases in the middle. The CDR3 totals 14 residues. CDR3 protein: CASSLGYNGYEQYF. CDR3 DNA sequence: TGTGCCAGCAGTTTAGGGTACAATGGCTACGAGCAGTACTTC.

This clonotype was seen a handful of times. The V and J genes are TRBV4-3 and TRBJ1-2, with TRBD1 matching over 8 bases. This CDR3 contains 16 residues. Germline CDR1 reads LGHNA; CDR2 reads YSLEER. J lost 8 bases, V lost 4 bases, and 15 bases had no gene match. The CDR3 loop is CASSLEGGQVSEGYTF. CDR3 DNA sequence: TGCGCCAGCAGCCTAGAGGGGGGACAGGTGTCGGAAGGCTACACCTTC.

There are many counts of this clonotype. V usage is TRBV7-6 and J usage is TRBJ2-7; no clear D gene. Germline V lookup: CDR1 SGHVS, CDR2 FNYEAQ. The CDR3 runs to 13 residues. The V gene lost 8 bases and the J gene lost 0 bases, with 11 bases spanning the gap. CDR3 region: CASGTLSSYEQYF. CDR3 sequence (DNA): TGTGCCAGCGGAACTCTAAGCTCCTACGAGCAGTACTTC.